The subject of this entry is one T cell receptor (beta chain). Its antigen is not known. The CDR3 is 13 residues long. CDR1 and CDR2 (germline): DFQATT, SNEGSKA (reference sequence). J gave up 4 bases and V 6 bases, and 7 bases lay outside the gene matches. This record comes from a study of CD8 T cells in ankylosing spondylitis. Study-wide findings and caveats: Ankylosing spondylitis blood seemed to carry a telltale TCR beta motif made of about 8 highly homologous variants.

Each CDR3 protein gets one entry after TCRdb re-called the 5' RACE reads with MiXCR. The data contain some 840,000 distinct CDR3 sequences, approximately 10% of them singletons. What was sequenced was blood, either unsorted or a sorted T cell fraction (not recorded which). The chain is built from TRBV20-1 and TRBJ2-7; 9 nucleotides match TRBD1. The receptor was derived from a male donor with ankylosing spondylitis. CDR3 in DNA: TGCAGTGCCGGGGACAGGGTACAGTACGAGCAGTACTTC. Amino acids: CSAGDRVQYEQYF.